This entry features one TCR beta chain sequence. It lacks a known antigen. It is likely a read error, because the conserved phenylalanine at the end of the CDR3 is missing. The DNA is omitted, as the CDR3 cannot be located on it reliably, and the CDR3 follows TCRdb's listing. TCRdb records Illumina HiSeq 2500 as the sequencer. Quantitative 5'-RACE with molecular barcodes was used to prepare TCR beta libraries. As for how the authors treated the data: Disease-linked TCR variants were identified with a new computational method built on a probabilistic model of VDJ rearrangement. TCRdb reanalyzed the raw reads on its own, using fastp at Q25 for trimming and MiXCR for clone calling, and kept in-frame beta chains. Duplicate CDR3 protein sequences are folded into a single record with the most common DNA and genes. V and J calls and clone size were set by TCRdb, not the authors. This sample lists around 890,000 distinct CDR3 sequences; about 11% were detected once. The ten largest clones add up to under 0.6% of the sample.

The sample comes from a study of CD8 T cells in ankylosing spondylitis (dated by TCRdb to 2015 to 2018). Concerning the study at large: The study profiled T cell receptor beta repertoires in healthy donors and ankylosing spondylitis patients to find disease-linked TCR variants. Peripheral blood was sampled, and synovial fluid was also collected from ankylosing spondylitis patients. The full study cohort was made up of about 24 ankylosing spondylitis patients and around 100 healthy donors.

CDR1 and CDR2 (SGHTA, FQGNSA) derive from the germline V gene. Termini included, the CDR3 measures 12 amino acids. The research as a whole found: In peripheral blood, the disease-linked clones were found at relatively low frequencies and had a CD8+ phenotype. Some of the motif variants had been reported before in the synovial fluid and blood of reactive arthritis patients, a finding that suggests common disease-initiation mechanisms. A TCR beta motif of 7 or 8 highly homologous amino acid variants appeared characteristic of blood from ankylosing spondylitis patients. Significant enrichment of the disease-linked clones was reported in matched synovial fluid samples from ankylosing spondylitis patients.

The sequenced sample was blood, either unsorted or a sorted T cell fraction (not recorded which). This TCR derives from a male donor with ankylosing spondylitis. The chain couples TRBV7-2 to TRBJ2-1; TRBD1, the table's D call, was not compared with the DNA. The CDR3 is CASSLMGQAPFG.